Following are 28 T cell receptor beta chains from one sample sequenced in a study of regulatory T cells in long-lasting Graves disease. Time point meaning: newly diagnosed GD, antithyroid drugs for less than 3 months. Researchers made the TCR library from RNA that was extracted from PBMCs. Sequencing libraries for TCR beta were prepared with iRepertoire HTBI primers and Arm-PCR of CDR3 regions. MiXCR was run by TCRdb on the multiplex PCR reads, yielding one entry per CDR3 protein. The sample shows more than 450,000 distinct CDR3 sequences, around 12% of them seen only once. This sample also belongs to another study, concerning T cells in Graves' hyperthyroidism and ophthalmopathy.

The sample was peripheral blood mononuclear cells (PBMCs), taken at new diagnosis, from a patient treated with antithyroid drugs. The receptors shown here come from a woman aged 25 to 39 with Graves disease.

This clonotype was seen many times. The V call is TRBV7-8, the J call TRBJ1-1, with a tentative D call TRBD1 (5 bases). V was shortened by 5 bases and J by 1 base, with 17 bases between the two germline ends. The CDR3 covers 16 residues. CDR1 and CDR2 from the germline V gene are SGHVS and FQNEAQ. DNA of the CDR3: TGTGCCAGCAGCCCGGACCCGGGGACCAAGAACACTGAAGCTTTCTTT. Residues: CASSPDPGTKNTEAFF. The whole variable domain, remainder taken from reference TRBV7-8 and TRBJ1-1, is GAGVSQSPRYKVAKRGQDVALRCDPISGHVSLFWYQQALGQGPEFLTYFQNEAQLDKSGLPSDRFFAERPEGSVSTLKIQRTQQEDSAVYLCASSPDPGTKNTEAFFGQGTRLTVV.

The chain couples TRBV19 to TRBJ2-7; TRBD1 agrees at 9 bases. CDR3 length equals 15 residues. The trim removed 3 bases at V and 3 bases at J, leaving 6 bases unmatched. In germline, CDR1 is LNHDA, CDR2 SQIVND (reference sequence). Here the CDR3 reads CASSIEGTGRYEQYF. The CDR3 bases are TGTGCCAGTAGTATTGAGGGGACAGGGCGCTACGAGCAGTACTTC.

This clonotype has a count of ten or more. The rearrangement joins TRBV2 to TRBJ1-1, with TRBD1 as a possible D gene (6 bases). CDR3 size: 15 residues. Germline values: CDR1 SNHLY, CDR2 FYNNEI. V lost 7 bases to trimming and J lost 5 bases, with 20 bases between them. CDR3: CASKREGIGGTEAFF. The DNA for the CDR3 is TGTGCCAGCAAGAGGGAGGGTATAGGGGGAACTGAAGCTTTCTTT.

This clonotype was picked up many times. This chain links TRBV11-3 with TRBJ2-7, with 14 bases matching TRBD2. Germline V CDR1 and CDR2: SGHNT, YENEEA. The CDR3 covers 18 residues. With V trimmed by 4 bases and J by 5 bases, 13 bases remained unmatched. DNA of the CDR3: TGTGCCAGCAGCTCGACTAGCGGGAGGGAACTAATAGGGGACGAGCAGTACTTC. Its protein product is CASSSTSGRELIGDEQYF. The full variable domain, completed using reference TRBV11-3 and TRBJ2-7, is EAGVVQSPRYKIIEKKQPVAFWCNPISGHNTLYWYLQNLGQGPELLIRYENEEAVDDSQLPKDRFSAERLKGVDSTLKIQPAELGDSAVYLCASSSTSGRELIGDEQYFGPGTRLTVT.

This clonotype was recorded a few times. The rearrangement joins TRBV20-1 to TRBJ1-5, with D unresolved. Germline loops: CDR1 DFQATT, CDR2 SNEGSKA (reference sequence). The CDR3 has 14 amino acids. V lost 0 bases and J 6 bases, leaving 12 bases between the germline ends. The CDR3 spells CSARDRGNPQPQHF. DNA for the CDR3: TGCAGTGCTAGAGATCGAGGGAACCCTCAGCCCCAGCATTTT.

The sample holds many counts of this clonotype. The rearrangement links TRBV6-1 to TRBJ1-2, with D possibly being TRBD1 (6 bases). In germline, CDR1 is MNHNS, CDR2 SASEGT. The CDR3 runs to 14 residues. Deletions cut 0 bases from V and 4 bases from J, with 9 bases between. This CDR3 is CASSEATGSYGYTF. CDR3 DNA: TGTGCCAGCAGTGAAGCGACAGGAAGCTATGGCTACACCTTC.

This clonotype was counted many times. This chain uses TRBV19 with TRBJ1-1; D might be TRBD1 (5 bases). CDR3 length: 14 residues. Germline values: CDR1 LNHDA, CDR2 SQIVND (reference sequence). The V and J ends lost 4 bases and 1 base respectively, with 10 bases between them. The CDR3 DNA reads TGTGCCAGTAGTAGGCTGGGACGGAACACTGAAGCTTTCTTT. Translation gives CASSRLGRNTEAFF.

Many counts were recorded for this clonotype. An end of the junction does not agree with germline; a read error may underlie this. The V gene is TRBV5-1, the J gene TRBJ1-5; 12 nucleotides agree with TRBD1. The CDR3 extends over 18 amino acids. Germline V gene lookup returns CDR1 SGHRS and CDR2 YFSETQ. The CDR3 nucleotides are TGTGCCAGCAGCTTGGGGGACAGGGGGCGGATAAGCAATCAGCCCCAGCATTTT. Its translation: CASSLGDRGRISNQPQHF. Combining the CDR3 with reference TRBV5-1 and TRBJ1-5 gives the whole variable domain KAGVTQTPRYLIKTRGQQVTLSCSPISGHRSVSWYQQTPGQGLQFLFEYFSETQRNKGNFPGRFSGRQFSNSRSEMNVSTLELGDSALYLCASSLGDRGRISNQPQHFGDGTRLSIL.

This clonotype was recorded many times. The chain has TRBV28 and TRBJ1-3; possibly TRBD1 for D (6 bases). The V and J ends lost 4 bases and 3 bases respectively, with 13 bases between them. The V gene's germline CDR1 is MDHEN and CDR2 SYDVKM. The CDR3 consists of 15 residues. The CDR3 DNA reads TGTGCCAGCAGTTCCGCCGAGGGGGGTGGAAACACCATATATTTT. This encodes CASSSAEGGGNTIYF. The full variable domain, in which reference TRBV28 and TRBJ1-3 provide the parts outside the CDR3, is DVKVTQSSRYLVKRTGEKVFLECVQDMDHENMFWYRQDPGLGLRLIYFSYDVKMKEKGDIPEGYSVSREKKERFSLILESASTNQTSMYLCASSSAEGGGNTIYFGEGSWLTVV.

This clonotype was detected ten times or more. The chain links TRBV7-8 to TRBJ1-6, with D perhaps matching TRBD1 (5 bases). The germline V gene has CDR1 SGHVS and CDR2 FQNEAQ. V lost 3 bases and J lost 15, with 12 bases in between. This CDR3 has 12 amino acids. Written as DNA, the CDR3 is TGTGCCAGCAGCTTTTTCGGGGCTGTCCTCCACTTT. As protein: CASSFFGAVLHF.

This clonotype occurred many times. The V and J genes are TRBV9 and TRBJ2-3; D gene uncertain. CDR3 length: 14 residues. Looked up from germline, CDR1 is SGDLS and CDR2 is YYNGEE. V lost 0 bases and J 4 bases, leaving 9 bases between the germline ends. For the CDR3, the DNA is TGTGCCAGCAGCGTAGACGACTCCGCAGATACGCAGTATTTT. This sequence encodes CASSVDDSADTQYF.

This clonotype was observed at least ten times. V gene TRBV30 combines with J gene TRBJ1-1, with D maybe TRBD1 (5 bases). Germline CDR1 is GTSNPN and CDR2 is SVGIG (reference sequence). The CDR3 length is 13 residues. Trimming removed 3 bases at V and 3 bases at J, with 11 bases between. The CDR3 here is CAWRGQGYTEAFF. For the CDR3, the DNA is TGTGCCTGGAGAGGGCAGGGCTACACTGAAGCTTTCTTT.

This clonotype was observed at least ten times. CDR3 residues: CASSYVGMGQRYEQYF. The CDR3 coding sequence is TGTGCCAGCAGTTATGTTGGGATGGGACAGAGGTACGAGCAGTACTTC. The chain links TRBV27 to TRBJ2-7; 7 bases line up with TRBD1. V was pared by 4 bases and J by 4 bases, with 13 bases of the junction left unmatched. The length of the CDR3 is 16 residues. Per the germline V gene, CDR1 is MNHEY and CDR2 is SMNVEV (reference sequence).

This clonotype was recorded many times. The chain recombines TRBV9 with TRBJ2-2, with 12 bases fitting TRBD2. Germline loops: CDR1 SGDLS, CDR2 YYNGEE. This CDR3 has 16 amino acids. Trimming at V came to 0 bases and at J to 5 bases, leaving 2 bases not matched to a gene. In nucleotides, the CDR3 is TGTGCCAGCAGCGTAGGACTAGCGGGAGTGACCGGGGAGCTGTTTTTT. This encodes CASSVGLAGVTGELFF.

Ten or more counts support this clonotype. The chain carries TRBV3-1 and TRBJ1-3; D is ambiguous. V was shortened by 4 bases and J by 0 bases, with 22 bases between the two germline ends. The CDR3 is 19 residues long. Germline values: CDR1 LGHDT, CDR2 YNNKEL (reference sequence). DNA for the CDR3: TGTGCCAGCAGCCCATATATGAGACGCCTTATAGACTCTGGAAACACCATATATTTT. Translating it yields CASSPYMRRLIDSGNTIYF. Looking up the rest from reference TRBV3-1 and TRBJ1-3 gives the full variable domain: DTAVSQTPKYLVTQMGNDKSIKCEQNLGHDTMYWYKQDSKKFLKIMFSYNNKELIINETVPNRFSPKSPDKAHLNLHINSLELGDSAVYFCASSPYMRRLIDSGNTIYFGEGSWLTVV.

This clonotype was seen a few times. An end of the junction differs from the germline gene, which may be a read error. The J gene is TRBJ1-4, the V gene TRBV5-1; tentatively, D is TRBD1 (5 bases). Germline-derived CDR1 and CDR2 are SGHRS and YFSETQ. There are 15 residues in the CDR3. The CDR3 DNA reads TGCGCCAGCAGCTTGTTTTCGGGGGATAATGGAAAACTGTTTTTT. This sequence encodes CASSLFSGDNGKLFF.

This clonotype was seen at least ten times. V is TRBV19 and J is TRBJ1-1, with 7 bases fitting TRBD1. This CDR3 has 15 amino acids. Trimming at V came to 6 bases and at J to 1 base, leaving 8 bases not matched to a gene. Germline-derived CDR1 and CDR2 are LNHDA and SQIVND (reference sequence). The CDR3 DNA reads TGTGCCAGTAGGGGAGACAGGGCCCAGAACACTGAAGCTTTCTTT. Its protein is CASRGDRAQNTEAFF.

This clonotype was seen ten or more times. The gene calls are TRBV20-1 and TRBJ1-5; D not certain. V dropped 5 bases and J dropped 4 bases, with 18 bases sitting between them. The CDR3 covers 15 residues. Germline values: CDR1 DFQATT, CDR2 SNEGSKA (reference sequence). CDR3 sequence reads: CSAHPPGYTNQPQHF. In DNA form, the CDR3 reads TGCAGTGCTCATCCCCCGGGGTATACTAATCAGCCCCAGCATTTT.

This clonotype was recorded a few times. V and J are TRBV6-2 or TRBV6-3 and TRBJ1-3; 7 bases map to TRBD1. V lost 7 bases and J lost 0; bases outside the gene matches: 12. Germline CDR1 reads MNHEY; CDR2 reads SVGEGT. The CDR3 sequence is 17 residues long. The CDR3 protein is CASTERDSAISGNTIYF. The CDR3 region has the DNA TGTGCCAGCACTGAGAGGGACAGCGCGATCTCTGGAAACACCATATATTTT.

This clonotype appeared a few times. V gene TRBV3-1 combines with J gene TRBJ2-1; 7 bases are a match to TRBD2. The CDR3 consists of 15 residues. The V and J ends lost 1 base and 3 bases, in that order; junction bases with no gene match: 3. CDR1 is LGHDT, CDR2 YNNKEL, per germline (reference sequence). The CDR3 is CASSQASGNYNEQFF. The CDR3, as DNA: TGTGCCAGCAGCCAAGCGAGCGGGAACTACAATGAGCAGTTCTTC.

In its sample, this clonotype was seen a few times. The gene calls are TRBV6-2 or TRBV6-3 and TRBJ1-2; D is unresolved. Germline V gives CDR1 MNHEY, CDR2 SVGEGT. Trimming pared 6 bases from V and 4 bases from J, leaving 9 bases between. The CDR3 runs to 12 residues. As DNA, the CDR3 is TGTGCCAGCAGCCCCTCGGTCTATGGCTACACCTTC. Protein: CASSPSVYGYTF.

This clonotype was picked up many times. V gene TRBV7-2 combines with J gene TRBJ2-1; 7 nucleotides align to TRBD2. V trimming: 5 bases; J trimming: 5 bases; junction bases outside the gene matches: 12. This CDR3 comprises 16 residues. Looked up from germline, CDR1 is SGHTA and CDR2 is FQGNSA. CDR3 in DNA: TGTGCCAGCAGCCCTATCGGAGCGGGATTAAACAATGAGCAGTTCTTC. Protein product: CASSPIGAGLNNEQFF.

This sequence joins TRBV19 and TRBJ2-2, with no clear D. The CDR3 is 17 amino acids. Germline-derived CDR1 and CDR2 are LNHDA and SQIVND (reference sequence). V shed 3 bases and J shed 0 bases, with 14 bases lying between them. CDR3 residues: CASSINPGRANTGELFF. CDR3 DNA sequence: TGTGCCAGTAGTATCAATCCGGGCAGAGCGAACACCGGGGAGCTGTTTTTT. Full variable domain (rest looked up from reference TRBV19 and TRBJ2-2): DGGITQSPKYLFRKEGQNVTLSCEQNLNHDAMYWYRQDPGQGLRLIYYSQIVNDFQKGDIAEGYSVSREKKESFPLTVTSAQKNPTAFYLCASSINPGRANTGELFFGEGSRLTVL.

This clonotype showed up many times. The CDR3 spells CSARDRGQGGTEAFF. The CDR3 DNA sequence: TGCAGTGCTAGAGATAGGGGGCAGGGTGGCACTGAAGCTTTCTTT. The V gene is TRBV20-1, the J gene TRBJ1-1; 7 positions match TRBD1. Germline CDR1 is DFQATT and CDR2 is SNEGSKA (reference sequence). V shed 0 bases, J shed 4 bases, and the junction held 8 bases outside the gene matches. The CDR3 has 15 amino acids.

This chain joins TRBV19 and TRBJ1-2, with D maybe TRBD1 (5 bases). Germline V gene data show CDR1 as LNHDA and CDR2 as SQIVND (reference sequence). Trimming pared 6 bases from V and 4 bases from J, leaving 18 bases between. The CDR3 length is 15 residues. The CDR3 region is CASRKDYRSTYGYTF. Here the CDR3 DNA reads TGTGCCAGTAGAAAAGATTACAGGTCCACCTATGGCTACACCTTC. The full variable domain, rest sourced from reference TRBV19 and TRBJ1-2, is DGGITQSPKYLFRKEGQNVTLSCEQNLNHDAMYWYRQDPGQGLRLIYYSQIVNDFQKGDIAEGYSVSREKKESFPLTVTSAQKNPTAFYLCASRKDYRSTYGYTFGSGTRLTVV.

This clonotype was recorded at least ten times. This chain uses TRBV5-1 with TRBJ2-1; 7 bases are a match to TRBD1. Trimming took 5 bases from V and 3 from J; bases not matched to a gene: 8. The CDR3 has 15 residues. Germline V gene sequence: CDR1 SGHRS, CDR2 YFSETQ. The CDR3 is CASSYGRGYYNEQFF. DNA of the CDR3: TGCGCCAGCAGTTATGGCAGGGGGTACTACAATGAGCAGTTCTTC.

This clonotype was counted many times. The germline gene is not matched at one end of the junction; a read error may be the cause. The CDR3 protein is CASSLGRTGAYEQYF. The CDR3 DNA reads TGCGCCAGCAGCTTGGGAAGGACAGGGGCCTACGAGCAGTACTTC. V and J are TRBV28 and TRBJ2-7; 9 nucleotides line up with TRBD1. Germline V gene sequence: CDR1 MDHEN, CDR2 SYDVKM. This CDR3 spans 15 amino acids.

This clonotype was recorded at least ten times. CDR3 in DNA: TGTGCCAGCGTAACAACTAGCGGGAGCTACGAGCAGTACTTC. It codes for CASVTTSGSYEQYF. The rearrangement joins TRBV11-2 to TRBJ2-7, with 11 bases identical to TRBD2. The V gene end was trimmed by 8 bases and the J gene end by 3 bases; junction bases not matched to a gene: 6. CDR3 length: 14 amino acids. Germline CDR1 is SGHAT and CDR2 is FQNNGV.